This is a list of T cell receptor beta chains from one sample in a study of OX40 agonist ivuxolimab in advanced cancers. The table came from immunoSEQ multiplex PCR; TCRdb's copy has only in-frame clones and leaves some out. This table holds roughly 29,000 clones, about nine tenths found once. The material sequenced was CD4+ or CD8+ T cells sorted from blood, taken in a trial of the OX40 agonist ivuxolimab. Receptor source: an adult with an advanced solid tumor such as melanoma, head and neck, liver or kidney cancer. Both conserved end residues are part of each CDR3. Each record gives: V gene, clone size, J gene, D gene, CDR3 protein, CDR3 DNA. D genes are given only for firm matches. Rows may omit the clone size; those that give it use once, few, many or a size class.

TRBV6-7,-,TRBJ1-3,-,CASSPGTGKSGNTIYF,TGTGCCAGCAGTCCCGGGACCGGAAAATCTGGAAACACCATATATTTT
TRBV11-2,-,TRBJ2-1,TRBD1,CASSFDRGWGNEQFF,TGTGCCAGCAGCTTCGACAGGGGGTGGGGCAATGAGCAGTTCTTC
TRBV9,-,TRBJ2-7,-,CASSPYSSATSYEQYF,TGTGCCAGCAGCCCTTACTCTAGCGCCACCTCCTACGAGCAGTACTTC
TRBV5-8,-,TRBJ2-7,TRBD2,CASSFSGTSGRVGEQYF,TGTGCCAGCAGCTTCTCCGGGACTAGCGGGAGAGTGGGCGAGCAGTACTTC
TRBV2,-,TRBJ1-4,-,CASSDPDESNEKLFF,TGTGCCAGCAGTGATCCGGACGAATCTAATGAAAAACTGTTTTTT
TRBV27,-,TRBJ1-5,TRBD1,CASSPRTGSEEPQHF,TGTGCCAGCAGTCCACGGACAGGATCCGAGGAGCCCCAGCATTTT
TRBV5-1,-,TRBJ2-1,TRBD2,CASSLFGGRPPLHNEQFF,TGCGCCAGCAGCTTATTCGGCGGGAGACCCCCTCTGCACAATGAGCAGTTCTTC
TRBV29-1,-,TRBJ1-1,-,CSVVRPNTEAFF,TGCAGCGTTGTTAGGCCAAACACTGAAGCTTTCTTT
TRBV6-1,-,TRBJ2-3,-,CASSQEGSSTDTQYF,TGTGCCAGCAGCCAAGAGGGGTCTAGCACAGATACGCAGTATTTT
TRBV9,-,TRBJ2-3,-,CASSVAGRASDTQYF,TGTGCCAGCAGCGTAGCGGGCAGGGCTTCGGATACGCAGTATTTT
TRBV5-4,-,TRBJ2-1,TRBD2,CASSLVVRGSIYNEQFF,TGTGCCAGCAGCTTGGTAGTTCGCGGGAGCATCTACAATGAGCAGTTCTTC
TRBV7-8,-,TRBJ1-1,-,CASSLAGYTEAFF,TGTGCCAGCAGCTTAGCAGGCTACACTGAAGCTTTCTTT
TRBV7-8,-,TRBJ2-3,-,CASSFPPLAQGTDTQYF,TGTGCCAGCAGCTTTCCCCCACTAGCACAAGGCACAGATACGCAGTATTTT
TRBV5-1,-,TRBJ2-7,-,CASSLGPRTGEQYF,TGCGCCAGCAGCTTGGGCCCTAGAACGGGCGAGCAGTACTTC
TRBV7-9,-,TRBJ2-3,-,CASSFLVRVQDTQYF,TGTGCCAGCAGCTTCCTAGTAAGGGTGCAGGATACGCAGTATTTT
TRBV6-6,-,TRBJ2-1,-,CASSYWNEQFF,TGTGCCAGCAGTTACTGGAATGAGCAGTTCTTC
TRBV7-8,once,TRBJ2-1,TRBD1,CASSLGQGGDSKQFF,TGTGCCAGCAGCTTGGGACAGGGGGGTGACTCTAAGCAGTTCTTC
TRBV9,-,TRBJ2-1,-,CASSVKGQVSSYNEQFF,TGTGCCAGCAGCGTAAAGGGTCAGGTGAGCTCCTACAATGAGCAGTTCTTC
TRBV29-1,-,TRBJ2-5,-,CSVLGVQETQYF,TGCAGCGTACTTGGGGTCCAAGAGACCCAGTACTTC
TRBV5-5,-,TRBJ1-1,TRBD1,CASSPGGLNTEAFF,TGTGCCAGCAGCCCAGGGGGACTGAACACTGAAGCTTTCTTT
TRBV2,-,TRBJ2-7,TRBD1,CASRSSRGQGPYEQYF,TGTGCCAGCAGATCCTCCCGGGGACAGGGGCCCTACGAGCAGTACTTC
TRBV7-8,-,TRBJ1-2,TRBD1,CASSPWDSSYGYTF,TGTGCCAGCAGCCCATGGGACAGTAGCTATGGCTACACCTTC
TRBV19,-,TRBJ2-1,-,CASSIVALTLYNEQFF,TGTGCCAGTAGTATAGTTGCGCTCACTCTCTACAATGAGCAGTTCTTC
TRBV27,-,TRBJ1-5,-,CASSLRVGQPQHF,TGTGCCAGCAGTCTCAGGGTCGGTCAGCCCCAGCATTTT
TRBV25-1,-,TRBJ2-7,TRBD2,CASSEWGGANEQYF,TGTGCCAGCAGTGAATGGGGAGGGGCTAACGAGCAGTACTTC
TRBV2,-,TRBJ2-3,-,CASSESGLRGTDTQYF,TGTGCCAGCAGTGAGTCGGGTCTTCGGGGCACAGATACGCAGTATTTT
TRBV5-1,-,TRBJ2-7,TRBD2,CASSLAHSGSYSYEQYF,TGCGCCAGCAGCTTGGCCCATAGCGGGAGTTACTCCTACGAGCAGTACTTC
TRBV29-1,-,TRBJ2-7,-,CSAAHFGSYEQYF,TGCAGCGCGGCTCACTTCGGCTCCTACGAGCAGTACTTC
TRBV9,-,TRBJ2-1,TRBD2,CASSELAGAFNEQFF,TGTGCCAGCAGCGAACTAGCGGGAGCTTTCAATGAGCAGTTCTTC
TRBV10-2,-,TRBJ1-5,-,CASSESTSNQPQHF,TGCGCCAGCAGTGAGTCGACAAGCAATCAGCCCCAGCATTTT
TRBV7-6,-,TRBJ2-1,-,CASSLGAGLDEQFF,TGTGCCAGCAGCTTAGGTGCGGGATTAGATGAGCAGTTCTTC
TRBV7-4,-,TRBJ2-7,TRBD2,CASSLSGTSAYEQYF,TGTGCCAGCAGCCTGTCCGGGACTAGCGCGTACGAGCAGTACTTC
TRBV11-2,-,TRBJ2-7,TRBD1,CASSFGTGGGGEQYF,TGTGCCAGCAGCTTCGGGACAGGGGGTGGAGGTGAGCAGTACTTC
TRBV9,-,TRBJ1-3,TRBD1,CASSAWTGLAGNTIYF,TGTGCCAGCAGCGCATGGACAGGGTTGGCTGGAAACACCATATATTTT
TRBV2,-,TRBJ1-2,TRBD1,CASKWLGTGEGRGYTF,TGTGCCAGCAAATGGTTGGGTACAGGGGAAGGTCGAGGCTACACCTTC
TRBV29-1,-,TRBJ1-1,-,CSVEDLAGLEAFF,TGCAGCGTTGAAGATCTTGCGGGACTTGAAGCTTTCTTT
TRBV19,-,TRBJ1-2,-,CATSGVANYGYTF,TGTGCCACCTCTGGCGTGGCTAACTATGGCTACACCTTC
TRBV28,-,TRBJ2-7,TRBD1,CASSLTYNRGHEQYF,TGTGCCAGCAGTTTAACTTATAACAGGGGGCACGAGCAGTACTTC
TRBV6-5,-,TRBJ2-7,-,CASSYSILGAEQYF,TGTGCCAGCAGTTACTCGATTTTGGGGGCCGAGCAGTACTTC
TRBV4-1,-,TRBJ1-1,-,CASSQGYGTLWAFF,TGCGCCAGCAGCCAAGGTTACGGGACCCTTTGGGCTTTCTTT
TRBV19,-,TRBJ1-5,-,CASSIAGYSNQPQHF,TGTGCCAGTAGTATAGCTGGATATAGCAATCAGCCCCAGCATTTT
TRBV5-8,-,TRBJ2-7,TRBD2,CASSLSLAISYEQYF,TGTGCCAGCAGCTTGTCACTAGCGATCTCCTACGAGCAGTACTTC
TRBV18,-,TRBJ2-5,TRBD2,CASSDGLAGGLETQYF,TGTGCCAGCTCCGACGGACTAGCGGGAGGGCTTGAGACCCAGTACTTC